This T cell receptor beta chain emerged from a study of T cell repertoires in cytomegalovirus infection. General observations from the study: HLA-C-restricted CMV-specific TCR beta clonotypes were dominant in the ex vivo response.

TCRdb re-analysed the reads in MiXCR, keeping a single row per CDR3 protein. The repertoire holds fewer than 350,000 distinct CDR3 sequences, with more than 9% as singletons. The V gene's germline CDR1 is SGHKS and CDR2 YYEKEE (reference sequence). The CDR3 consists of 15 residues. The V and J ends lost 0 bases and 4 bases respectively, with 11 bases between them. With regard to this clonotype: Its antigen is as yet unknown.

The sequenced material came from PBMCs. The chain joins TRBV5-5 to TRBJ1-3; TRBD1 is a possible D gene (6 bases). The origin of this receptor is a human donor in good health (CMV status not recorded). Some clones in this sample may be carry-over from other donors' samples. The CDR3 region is CASSLAPGVGNTIYF. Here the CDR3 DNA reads TGTGCCAGCAGCTTGGCCCCAGGGGTCGGAAACACCATATATTTT.